Below are 21 T cell receptor beta chains sequenced from a single sample in a study of spatial heterogeneity in lung cancer. As for time point: sample taken at primary tumor resection. A single record per CDR3 protein comes from TCRdb applying MiXCR to the 5' RACE reads. Among about 48,000 distinct CDR3 sequences, 5.3% were seen once, and the ten largest hold around 10%. The sample was PBMCs, taken at surgery. These receptors all stem from a male donor with early-stage non-small cell lung cancer.

Concerning this clonotype itself: A much larger clone is a single base away; this may be a read error. The chain links TRBV9 to TRBJ1-1; D not resolved. CDR1 is SGDLS and CDR2 is YYNGEE in the germline V gene. This CDR3 contains 13 residues. CDR3 residues: CASSVDLNTGAFF. The CDR3 coding sequence is TGTGCCAGCAGCGTAGACCTGAACACTGGAGCTTTCTTT.

This clonotype was seen only a few times. The rearrangement joins TRBV7-3 to TRBJ2-2, with D possibly being TRBD1 or TRBD2 (9 bases each). The germline CDR1 and CDR2 sequences are SGHTA and FQGTGA. The V end lost 5 bases, the J end lost 7 bases, and 23 bases lay between the germline ends. The CDR3 has 17 amino acids. The CDR3 nucleotides are TGTGCCAGCAGCGTCAGCGGGGGGACAGGGATCGGCGGGGAGCTGTTTTTT. This sequence encodes CASSVSGGTGIGGELFF.

This clonotype was counted at least ten times. CDR3: CASSPHGDPTAKNIQYF. The CDR3 region has the DNA TGTGCCAGCAGCCCCCACGGGGATCCAACAGCCAAAAACATTCAGTACTTC. The chain employs TRBV27 and TRBJ2-4; tentative D call: TRBD2 (5 bases). This CDR3 has 17 amino acids. Between the trimmed V and J ends, which lost 6 bases and 0 bases, there was a span of 18 bases. The V gene's germline CDR1 is MNHEY and CDR2 SMNVEV (reference sequence).

This clonotype was counted many times. The chain has TRBV11-3 and TRBJ2-3, with 8 bases identical to TRBD2. Losses at the gene ends were 5 bases for V and 6 bases for J; bases not matched to a gene: 1. CDR3 length equals 12 residues. In germline, CDR1 is SGHNT, CDR2 YENEEA. The CDR3 DNA follows: TGTGCCAGCAGCCCTAGCGGGGATACGCAGTATTTT. Amino acid sequence: CASSPSGDTQYF.

V is TRBV27 and J is TRBJ2-1; 13 positions agree with TRBD2. Germline CDR1 MNHEY, CDR2 SMNVEV (reference sequence). J gave up 0 bases and V 5 bases, and 4 bases lay outside the gene matches. The CDR3 spans 17 residues. The CDR3 reads CASSTWTSGSSYNEQFF. The CDR3 bases are TGTGCCAGCAGTACCTGGACTAGCGGGAGCTCCTACAATGAGCAGTTCTTC.

This clonotype has a count of ten or more. The chain recombines TRBV27 with TRBJ2-3, with D tentatively TRBD1 or TRBD2 (7 bases each). The CDR3 has 16 residues. CDR1 and CDR2 from the germline V gene are MNHEY and SMNVEV (reference sequence). Trimming shortened V by 5 bases and J by 1 base, and 16 bases separated the two germline ends. CDR3 sequence (DNA): TGTGCCAGCAGTCAGGGGGGGGGAGGGCGCACAGATACGCAGTATTTT. It specifies CASSQGGGGRTDTQYF.

The sample holds a few counts of this clonotype. This rearrangement joins TRBV19 to TRBJ2-6, with 9 bases matching TRBD1. The germline gives CDR1 LNHDA, CDR2 SQIVND (reference sequence). V lost 3 bases and J lost 1; bases outside the gene matches: 16. This CDR3 is built from 21 residues. CDR3 amino acids: CASSMGFRDRVISSGANVLTF. The CDR3 DNA follows: TGTGCCAGTAGTATGGGATTCCGGGACAGGGTGATCTCGTCTGGGGCCAACGTCCTGACTTTC.

This clonotype was counted many times. The rearrangement links TRBV7-9 to TRBJ2-2, with D uncertain. Germline CDR1 SEHNR, CDR2 FQNEAQ (reference sequence). The length of the CDR3 is 14 residues. V was trimmed by 5 bases and J by 1 base, leaving 8 bases between them. The CDR3 protein is CASSPTRNTGELFF. The CDR3 nucleotides read TGTGCCAGCAGCCCGACAAGGAACACCGGGGAGCTGTTTTTT.

This clonotype has just a few counts. The rearrangement links TRBV10-3 to TRBJ1-1; TRBD1 might be the D (5 bases). Per the germline V gene, CDR1 is ENHRY and CDR2 is SYGVKD. V lost 2 bases and J 4 bases, leaving 11 bases between the germline ends. This CDR3 spans 14 amino acids. The CDR3 reads CAISEGRTLTEAFF. In nucleotides, the CDR3 is TGTGCCATCAGTGAGGGGAGGACACTCACTGAAGCTTTCTTT.

At least ten counts were recorded for this clonotype. The chain carries TRBV19 and TRBJ2-7, with 7 nucleotides matching TRBD1. V lost 5 bases to trimming and J lost 0 bases; unmatched junction nucleotides: 4. This CDR3 comprises 14 residues. Germline assignment: CDR1 LNHDA and CDR2 SQIVND (reference sequence). The CDR3 region has the DNA TGTGCCAGTAGTCCCAGGGGGAGCTCCTACGAGCAGTACTTC. Translation gives CASSPRGSSYEQYF.

The sample holds many counts of this clonotype. This chain connects TRBV28 to TRBJ2-7; 7 positions agree with TRBD2. The germline V gene has CDR1 MDHEN and CDR2 SYDVKM. V lost 2 bases and J lost 0; bases outside the gene matches: 1. This CDR3 has 14 residues. The CDR3 bases are TGTGCCAGCAGTTTAGGGGACTACTCCTACGAGCAGTACTTC. This gives the protein CASSLGDYSYEQYF.

This clonotype came up many times. V is TRBV20-1 and J is TRBJ1-5; 10 positions match TRBD1. V shed 5 bases, J shed 6 bases, and the junction held 4 bases outside the gene matches. The CDR3 has 13 residues. Germline lookup yields CDR1 DFQATT and CDR2 SNEGSKA (reference sequence). DNA of the CDR3: TGCAGTGCTCGACAGGGGGCAGGTCAGCCCCAGCATTTT. As protein: CSARQGAGQPQHF.

In its sample, this clonotype was seen many times. The CDR3 loop is CASSSREGADTQYF. The CDR3 DNA reads as TGTGCCAGCAGCTCACGGGAGGGGGCAGATACGCAGTATTTT. This chain joins TRBV11-3 and TRBJ2-3, with 8 positions matching TRBD2. This CDR3 spans 14 amino acids. Germline V CDR1 and CDR2: SGHNT, YENEEA. V was pared by 4 bases and J by 4 bases, with 4 bases of the junction left unmatched.

The genes are TRBV10-3 and TRBJ2-6; TRBD2 might be the D (5 bases). CDR1 is ENHRY, CDR2 SYGVKD, per germline. Trimming left V 4 bases short and J 0 bases short, with 10 bases between. The CDR3 sequence is 16 residues long. As DNA, the CDR3 is TGTGCCATCAGTGGCGGGTACGGCTCTGGGGCCAACGTCCTGACTTTC. Translating gives CAISGGYGSGANVLTF.

The chain recombines TRBV29-1 with TRBJ2-7, with TRBD2 matching 7 bases. V lost 3 bases to trimming and J lost 4 bases; unmatched junction nucleotides: 6. Germline values: CDR1 SQVTM, CDR2 ANQGSEA. The CDR3 extends over 13 amino acids. For the CDR3, the DNA is TGCAGCGTTGAGGGCGGGAGAAAATACGAGCAGTACTTC. This encodes CSVEGGRKYEQYF.

This clonotype was seen many times. The gene calls are TRBV4-2 and TRBJ2-1; 8 positions agree with TRBD1. V dropped 1 base and J dropped 4; count of bases not matched to a gene: 12. This CDR3 has 18 amino acids. Germline V gives CDR1 LGHNA, CDR2 YNFKEQ. The DNA for the CDR3 is TGTGCCAGCAGCCAAGTAAGACAGGGGCCTTTATCATACAATGAGCAGTTCTTC. Amino acids: CASSQVRQGPLSYNEQFF.

This clonotype was observed many times. The genes are TRBV29-1 and TRBJ2-1; 14 bases line up with TRBD2. V lost 4 bases, J lost 2 bases, and 1 base stayed unmatched. The CDR3 is made up of 15 amino acids. Germline loops: CDR1 SQVTM, CDR2 ANQGSEA. In DNA form, the CDR3 reads TGCAGCGTTGGACTAGCGGGAGGGACCTACAATGAGCAGTTCTTC. Translating gives CSVGLAGGTYNEQFF.

This clonotype has at least ten counts. The J gene is TRBJ2-7, the V gene TRBV28, with D uncertain. CDR1 is MDHEN, CDR2 SYDVKM, per germline. The CDR3 consists of 13 residues. V lost 5 bases, J lost 0 bases, and 8 bases lay in between. The CDR3 nucleotides are TGTGCCAGCAGTCGTCAACACTCCTACGAGCAGTACTTC. Translating gives CASSRQHSYEQYF.

This clonotype came up many times. The chain is built from TRBV11-2 and TRBJ2-1; the D is unclear. Trimming cost V 4 bases and J 3 bases, with 10 bases left between them. This CDR3 has 14 amino acids. From germline, CDR1 is SGHAT and CDR2 FQNNGV. This CDR3 reads CASSSRNFYNEQFF. The DNA for the CDR3 is TGTGCCAGCAGCTCCCGTAACTTCTACAATGAGCAGTTCTTC.

This clonotype was detected ten times or more. This chain joins TRBV7-6 and TRBJ1-1; D is unclear. This CDR3 has 15 amino acids. The V and J ends lost 4 bases and 0 bases respectively, with 12 bases between them. Per the germline V gene, CDR1 is SGHVS and CDR2 is FNYEAQ. The DNA for the CDR3 is TGTGCCAGCAGCTCCGAGCCTGCACTGAACACTGAAGCTTTCTTT. Translation gives CASSSEPALNTEAFF.

Ten or more counts support this clonotype. The chain recombines TRBV28 with TRBJ2-5; D unresolved. The V gene's germline CDR1 is MDHEN and CDR2 SYDVKM. The CDR3 consists of 14 residues. Trimming stripped 1 base from V and 5 bases from J, with 11 bases between. CDR3 sequence: CASSLFRMLETQYF. CDR3 nucleotides: TGTGCCAGCAGTTTATTCCGGATGCTGGAGACCCAGTACTTC.